The 29 T cell receptor beta chains below come from one sample, sequenced in a study of T cells in Graves' hyperthyroidism and ophthalmopathy. RNA transcripts gave rise to amplified TCR beta CDR3 regions. Initially, a first-round RT-PCR of the TCR CDR3 employed the HTBI primer set. One entry per CDR3 protein, called by TCRdb with MiXCR from the multiplex PCR reads. The sample shows 200,000 or so distinct CDR3 sequences, about a sixth of them seen only once. The specimen sequenced was blood. All receptors come from a woman aged 45 to 65 with Graves' hyperthyroidism.

This clonotype was picked up many times. The rearrangement links TRBV11-3 to TRBJ2-1; D not resolved. Germline CDR1 is SGHNT and CDR2 is YENEEA. V gave up 4 bases and J gave up 7 bases, with 14 bases separating them. The CDR3 contains 14 residues. CDR3 DNA: TGTGCCAGCAGCTCCTCCCCTGTCGGGAATGAGCAGTTCTTC. This encodes CASSSSPVGNEQFF.

This sequence joins TRBV4-2 and TRBJ1-5; D gene uncertain. Trimming left V 1 base short and J 0 bases short, with 7 bases between. This CDR3 is built from 15 residues. Germline loops: CDR1 LGHNA, CDR2 YNFKEQ. CDR3 nucleotide sequence: TGTGCCAGCAGCCAAGGGACTTATAGCAATCAGCCCCAGCATTTT. It encodes CASSQGTYSNQPQHF.

This clonotype occurred many times. The genes are TRBV20-1 and TRBJ2-7, with 7 positions matching TRBD1. The V and J ends lost 6 bases and 7 bases, in that order; junction bases with no gene match: 9. This CDR3 is 12 amino acids long. Germline assignment: CDR1 DFQATT and CDR2 SNEGSKA (reference sequence). CDR3 in amino acids: CSASNRGEEQYF. DNA of the CDR3: TGCAGTGCGTCGAACAGGGGAGAGGAGCAGTACTTC.

This clonotype was counted ten times or more. The J gene is TRBJ2-5, the V gene TRBV2; possibly TRBD1 for D (5 bases). The CDR3 is 15 residues long. V shed 1 base and J shed 1 base, with 10 bases lying between them. Germline V gene lookup returns CDR1 SNHLY and CDR2 FYNNEI. The CDR3 DNA sequence: TGTGCCAGCAGTGAAGGCGCAGGGCGCCAAGAGACCCAGTACTTC. Translated, it gives CASSEGAGRQETQYF.

This clonotype was counted a few times. The chain combines TRBV6-1 with TRBJ2-1; 10 bases fit TRBD2. Germline V gene lookup returns CDR1 MNHNS and CDR2 SASEGT. V lost 5 bases and J lost 5; bases outside the gene matches: 6. The CDR3 has 15 residues. The CDR3 bases are TGTGCCAGCAGTCGGAGCGGGAGGGCCGACAATGAGCAGTTCTTC. It yields the protein CASSRSGRADNEQFF.

CDR3 DNA: TGTGCCAGCAGCGTAGCCCCACAGGGGTCTAATGAAAAACTGTTTTTT. Encoded protein: CASSVAPQGSNEKLFF. The chain is built from TRBV9 and TRBJ1-4, with 7 bases that match TRBD1. V was clipped by 0 bases and J by 3 bases; unmatched bases: 5. The CDR3 sequence is 16 residues long. Germline CDR1 and CDR2: SGDLS and YYNGEE.

The gene calls are TRBV20-1 and TRBJ2-1, with D perhaps TRBD2 (5 bases). CDR3 length: 12 amino acids. V dropped 0 bases and J dropped 14 bases, with 14 bases sitting between them. Germline V lookup: CDR1 DFQATT, CDR2 SNEGSKA (reference sequence). The CDR3 sequence is CSARDPGLMEFF. DNA of the CDR3: TGCAGTGCTAGAGATCCAGGACTTATGGAGTTCTTC.

This clonotype was counted at least ten times. The chain combines TRBV29-1 with TRBJ2-7; D gene uncertain. This CDR3 comprises 11 residues. Germline V gives CDR1 SQVTM, CDR2 ANQGSEA. V gave up 4 bases and J gave up 1 base, with 5 bases separating them. CDR3 DNA sequence: TGCAGCGTTGTGACTTCCTACGAGCAGTACTTC. It yields the protein CSVVTSYEQYF.

This clonotype was picked up many times. This chain uses TRBV24-1 with TRBJ1-2, with 8 bases that match TRBD1. CDR3 size: 17 residues. Germline loops: CDR1 KGHDR, CDR2 SFDVKD. V dropped 1 base and J dropped 3; count of bases not matched to a gene: 9. The CDR3: CATSDLTRGRDDYGYTF. CDR3 nucleotide sequence: TGTGCCACCAGTGATTTAACCAGGGGGCGCGATGACTATGGCTACACCTTC.

This chain joins TRBV5-1 and TRBJ1-4; D gene unclear. CDR1 SGHRS and CDR2 YFSETQ come from the germline V gene. The CDR3 extends over 17 amino acids. The V and J ends lost 0 bases and 6 bases respectively, with 18 bases between them. In nucleotides, the CDR3 is TGCGCCAGCAGCTTGGGTCGCCAGAGTGGTATAGATGAAAAACTGTTTTTT. This codes for CASSLGRQSGIDEKLFF.

The chain uses TRBV9 and TRBJ1-3; unclear D gene. This CDR3 is 14 amino acids long. From germline, CDR1 is SGDLS and CDR2 YYNGEE. Trimming removed 3 bases at V and 4 bases at J, with 11 bases between. The CDR3 region has the DNA TGTGCCAGCAGCGCCGGAGACACGGGAAACACCATATATTTT. This encodes CASSAGDTGNTIYF. Combining the CDR3 with reference TRBV9 and TRBJ1-3 gives the whole variable domain DSGVTQTPKHLITATGQRVTLRCSPRSGDLSVYWYQQSLDQGLQFLIQYYNGEERAKGNILERFSAQQFPDLHSELNLSSLELGDSALYFCASSAGDTGNTIYFGEGSWLTVV.

There are a few counts of this clonotype. The genes are TRBV24-1 and TRBJ2-1; no clear D gene. The V gene lost 1 base and the J gene lost 5 bases, with 8 bases spanning the gap. This CDR3 has 14 residues. Germline V gene lookup returns CDR1 KGHDR and CDR2 SFDVKD. The CDR3 is CATSDFTGHNEQFF. The CDR3 region has the DNA TGTGCCACCAGTGATTTCACGGGCCACAATGAGCAGTTCTTC.

There are many counts of this clonotype. This chain joins TRBV18 and TRBJ2-7; TRBD1 is a possible D gene (6 bases). This CDR3 has 14 amino acids. The V end lost 3 bases, the J end lost 1 base, and 10 bases lay between the germline ends. Germline assignment: CDR1 KGHSH and CDR2 LQKENI. The chain's CDR3 is CASSPRTESYEQYF. In nucleotides, the CDR3 is TGTGCCAGCTCACCCCGGACAGAATCCTACGAGCAGTACTTC. Looking up the rest from reference TRBV18 and TRBJ2-7 gives the full variable domain: NAGVMQNPRHLVRRRGQEARLRCSPMKGHSHVYWYRQLPEEGLKFMVYLQKENIIDESGMPKERFSAEFPKEGPSILRIQQVVRGDSAAYFCASSPRTESYEQYFGPGTRLTVT.

The sample holds many counts of this clonotype. This chain connects TRBV27 to TRBJ1-2; weak D call: TRBD1 (5 bases). Trimming removed 2 bases at V and 2 bases at J, with 9 bases between. The V gene's germline CDR1 is MNHEY and CDR2 SMNVEV (reference sequence). The CDR3 is 14 residues long. In DNA, the CDR3 is TGTGCCAGCAGTTTACATCCAGGGAACTATGGCTACACCTTC. Amino acids: CASSLHPGNYGYTF.

The gene calls are TRBV11-2 and TRBJ2-7, with 10 bases lining up with TRBD1. Per germline, CDR1 SGHAT and CDR2 FQNNGV. The CDR3 contains 14 residues. V was clipped by 4 bases and J by 5 bases; unmatched bases: 5. The DNA for the CDR3 is TGTGCCAGCAGCTCGGGACAGGGGAGTAACGAGCAGTACTTC. Residues: CASSSGQGSNEQYF. The complete variable domain, with remaining parts taken from reference TRBV11-2 and TRBJ2-7, reads EAGVAQSPRYKIIEKRQSVAFWCNPISGHATLYWYQQILGQGPKLLIQFQNNGVVDDSQLPKDRFSAERLKGVDSTLKIQPAKLEDSAVYLCASSSGQGSNEQYFGPGTRLTVT.

This rearrangement joins TRBV9 to TRBJ2-5, with D unresolved. The CDR3 sequence is 12 residues long. Germline V gene sequence: CDR1 SGDLS, CDR2 YYNGEE. The V end was cut by 4 bases, the J end by 7 bases, with 11 bases between. The CDR3 nucleotides read TGTGCCAGCAGCCTATATTCGGGGACCCAGTACTTC. This encodes CASSLYSGTQYF.

This clonotype was counted ten times or more. The CDR3 loop is CASTPEDYGYTF. The CDR3 DNA reads TGTGCCAGCACCCCAGAAGACTATGGCTACACCTTC. This chain uses TRBV2 with TRBJ1-2, with D uncertain. V was clipped by 7 bases and J by 3 bases, with 9 bases between them. The length of the CDR3 is 12 residues. Germline V lookup: CDR1 SNHLY, CDR2 FYNNEI.

This clonotype was seen at least ten times. V and J are TRBV28 and TRBJ2-1; D may be TRBD2 (5 bases). The CDR3 has 11 amino acids. Trimming removed 6 bases at V and 9 bases at J, with 9 bases between. In germline, CDR1 is MDHEN, CDR2 SYDVKM. CDR3 bases: TGTGCCAGCAGGGGAGTTGGTGAGCAGTTCTTC. It specifies CASRGVGEQFF. Drawing the rest from reference TRBV28 and TRBJ2-1, the complete variable domain is DVKVTQSSRYLVKRTGEKVFLECVQDMDHENMFWYRQDPGLGLRLIYFSYDVKMKEKGDIPEGYSVSREKKERFSLILESASTNQTSMYLCASRGVGEQFFGPGTRLTVL.

V gene TRBV7-3 combines with J gene TRBJ1-2; TRBD1 is a possible D gene (6 bases). CDR1 and CDR2 (germline): SGHTA, FQGTGA. The length of the CDR3 is 15 residues. Trimming removed 5 bases at V and 7 bases at J, with 20 bases between. The CDR3 sequence: CASSPRGGALGGYTF. In nucleotides, the CDR3 is TGTGCCAGCAGCCCGAGGGGGGGAGCCTTGGGTGGCTACACCTTC.

This clonotype was seen many times. The chain employs TRBV20-1 and TRBJ1-6; tentatively, D is TRBD1 (6 bases). Germline values: CDR1 DFQATT, CDR2 SNEGSKA (reference sequence). Trimming removed 5 bases from V and 7 bases from J, with 15 bases in between. There are 14 residues in the CDR3. The CDR3 protein is CSAGLNQGNSPLHF. The CDR3 DNA is TGCAGTGCTGGCCTAAATCAGGGGAATTCACCCCTCCACTTT.

This clonotype was counted a few times. The chain couples TRBV30 to TRBJ1-5; D is perhaps TRBD1 (6 bases). V was trimmed by 0 bases and J by 0 bases, leaving 9 bases between them. Germline CDR1 and CDR2: GTSNPN and SVGIG (reference sequence). The CDR3 consists of 15 residues. CDR3 DNA sequence: TGTGCCTGGAGTGTAACAGGGCTTAGCAATCAGCCCCAGCATTTT. This codes for CAWSVTGLSNQPQHF.

There are a few counts of this clonotype. The CDR3 is CASSYGGTGANVLTF. The CDR3 DNA reads TGTGCCAGCAGTTACGGTGGCACTGGGGCCAACGTCCTGACTTTC. The rearrangement links TRBV6-6 to TRBJ2-6; D uncertain. The V end was cut by 2 bases, the J end by 2 bases, with 7 bases between. Germline V CDR1 and CDR2: MNHNY, SVGAGI (reference sequence). The CDR3 is 15 residues long.

As regards this clonotype: Being one base from a much bigger clone, this may be a read error. V usage is TRBV18 and J usage is TRBJ2-5; the D gene is possibly TRBD1 (5 bases). Looked up from germline, CDR1 is KGHSH and CDR2 is LQKENI. V lost 2 bases and J 3 bases, leaving 13 bases between the germline ends. The CDR3 sequence is 15 residues long. The CDR3 region has the DNA TGTGCCAGCTCACCAAGGAAAGGGGTGAAAGAGACCCAGTACTTC. Amino acid sequence: CASSPRKGVKETQYF.

This clonotype has at least ten counts. The rearrangement links TRBV5-1 to TRBJ1-2; a possible D gene is TRBD1 (5 bases). With 4 bases removed from V and 6 bases from J, the gap between germline ends came to 13 bases. CDR1 and CDR2 from the germline V gene are SGHRS and YFSETQ. The CDR3 sequence is 13 residues long. Here the CDR3 reads CASSPGPLNGYTF. The DNA of the CDR3 is TGCGCCAGCAGCCCGGGACCTTTGAATGGCTACACCTTC.

This clonotype was picked up many times. The J gene is TRBJ2-3, the V gene TRBV20-1; 11 bases align to TRBD2. The CDR3 loop spans 15 amino acids. Losses at the gene ends were 6 bases for V and 2 bases for J; bases not matched to a gene: 7. The germline V gene encodes CDR1 DFQATT and CDR2 SNEGSKA (reference sequence). The CDR3 loop reads CSAPLTSGNTDTQYF. The CDR3 region has the DNA TGCAGTGCACCCTTGACTAGCGGGAACACAGATACGCAGTATTTT.

This clonotype was seen a handful of times. The chain couples TRBV20-1 to TRBJ2-2; 8 bases fit TRBD2. Germline trimming cut 6 bases from V and 2 bases from J; bases unmatched to any gene: 11. There are 16 residues in the CDR3. Germline CDR1 reads DFQATT; CDR2 reads SNEGSKA (reference sequence). DNA of the CDR3: TGCAGTGCCGGCGGGGCTAGCGGGTATAACACCGGGGAGCTGTTTTTT. It translates to CSAGGASGYNTGELFF.

On this clonotype: At one boundary the junction diverges from the germline segment, which might be a read error. The chain combines TRBV14 with TRBJ1-6; D gene uncertain. Germline-derived CDR1 and CDR2 are SGHDN and FVKESK. CDR3 size: 14 residues. CDR3 protein: CASGQEAVGSPLHF. CDR3 in DNA: TGTGCCAGCGGCCAAGAGGCCGTAGGATCACCCCTCCACTTT.

This clonotype was detected many times. The chain has TRBV7-3 and TRBJ2-1; perhaps TRBD1 as D (7 bases). The CDR3 is made up of 14 amino acids. V was trimmed by 5 bases and J by 7 bases, leaving 15 bases between them. The germline V gene has CDR1 SGHTA and CDR2 FQGTGA. As DNA, the CDR3 is TGTGCCAGCAGCCCTCGACAGGGAGGAAATGAGCAGTTCTTC. This codes for CASSPRQGGNEQFF.

This clonotype came up once. This clone may be a read error of a much larger clone one base away. This chain links TRBV6-2 or TRBV6-3 with TRBJ1-1, with TRBD1 matching over 9 bases. The CDR3 covers 15 residues. V was pared by 7 bases and J by 3 bases, with 9 bases of the junction left unmatched. In germline, CDR1 is MNHEY, CDR2 SVGEGT. The CDR3 bases are TGTGCCAGCAAAGCACCGGGACAGGGTCACACTGAAGCTTTCTTT. Translating gives CASKAPGQGHTEAFF.